These 10 T cell receptor beta chains originate from one sample sequenced in a study of T cells in Graves' hyperthyroidism and ophthalmopathy. Amplified TCR beta CDR3 regions came from RNA transcripts. First-round RT-PCR targeting the TCR CDR3 was performed with the HTBI primer set. TCRdb recomputed calls from the multiplex PCR reads with MiXCR, one row per CDR3 protein. Among 500,000 to 800,000 distinct CDR3 sequences listed, 14% were seen once. Sequenced input: blood. These receptors were collected from a woman aged 50 to 60 with Graves' ophthalmopathy.

This clonotype has a handful of counts. The chain links TRBV19 to TRBJ1-2; TRBD1 aligns across 11 bases. This CDR3 comprises 17 residues. The trim removed 5 bases at V and 4 bases at J, leaving 12 bases unmatched. CDR1 is LNHDA and CDR2 is SQIVND in the germline V gene (reference sequence). In nucleotides, the CDR3 is TGTGCCAGTAGTTCCCGGACAGGGGGCGCAGGACTCTATGGCTACACCTTC. Amino acid sequence: CASSSRTGGAGLYGYTF. Together with reference TRBV19 and TRBJ1-2, the CDR3 gives the full variable domain: DGGITQSPKYLFRKEGQNVTLSCEQNLNHDAMYWYRQDPGQGLRLIYYSQIVNDFQKGDIAEGYSVSREKKESFPLTVTSAQKNPTAFYLCASSSRTGGAGLYGYTFGSGTRLTVV.

The chain employs TRBV6-2 or TRBV6-3 and TRBJ2-1; 8 bases map to TRBD2. This CDR3 has 15 residues. Trimming at V came to 4 bases and at J to 8 bases, leaving 10 bases not matched to a gene. Germline CDR1 and CDR2: MNHEY and SVGEGT. The CDR3 region has the DNA TGTGCCAGCAGTTTATGGCGGGAGGAGGGGGATGAGCAGTTCTTC. Residues: CASSLWREEGDEQFF.

This clonotype was detected a few times. The V gene is TRBV27, the J gene TRBJ2-2, with 8 bases matching TRBD2. Germline V gene lookup returns CDR1 MNHEY and CDR2 SMNVEV (reference sequence). Trimming cost V 5 bases and J 1 base; bases outside gene matches: 3. The CDR3 spans 15 residues. The CDR3 DNA is TGTGCCAGCAGTCAGCGGGGGTTGAACACCGGGGAGCTGTTTTTT. Translated: CASSQRGLNTGELFF.

This clonotype was detected many times. V gene TRBV11-2 combines with J gene TRBJ2-7; D unresolved. Germline assignment: CDR1 SGHAT and CDR2 FQNNGV. V lost 5 bases and J lost 2, with 13 bases in between. This CDR3 has 14 residues. The CDR3 DNA is TGTGCCAGCAGCCTTGTGACGGCTACCTACGAGCAGTACTTC. Its translation: CASSLVTATYEQYF.

This clonotype has just a few counts. This rearrangement joins TRBV28 to TRBJ2-2, with TRBD2 matching 10 bases. V shed 6 bases, J shed 1 base, and the junction held 14 bases outside the gene matches. This CDR3 has 19 residues. Germline assignment: CDR1 MDHEN and CDR2 SYDVKM. Written as DNA, the CDR3 is TGTGCCAGCAGCGCCCCAATTCGGACTAGCGGCTTGAACACCGGGGAGCTGTTTTTT. It translates to CASSAPIRTSGLNTGELFF. The variable domain in full, completed from reference TRBV28 and TRBJ2-2, reads DVKVTQSSRYLVKRTGEKVFLECVQDMDHENMFWYRQDPGLGLRLIYFSYDVKMKEKGDIPEGYSVSREKKERFSLILESASTNQTSMYLCASSAPIRTSGLNTGELFFGEGSRLTVL.

This clonotype was detected ten times or more. The CDR3 bases are TGTGCCTCCGCGACTAGCGGGAGAGAGCAGTTCTTC. This translates into CASATSGREQFF. The J gene is TRBJ2-1, the V gene TRBV30, with 12 bases matching TRBD2. V trimming: 7 bases; J trimming: 10 bases; junction bases outside the gene matches: 5. Germline values: CDR1 GTSNPN, CDR2 SVGIG (reference sequence). The CDR3 extends over 12 amino acids.

In its sample, this clonotype was seen a few times. This sequence joins TRBV5-1 and TRBJ2-5, with D tentatively TRBD1 (6 bases). The CDR3 is 13 amino acids. V lost 4 bases and J 3 bases, leaving 10 bases between the germline ends. Per germline, CDR1 SGHRS and CDR2 YFSETQ. The CDR3 spells CASSLRTEETQYF. The CDR3 DNA is TGCGCCAGCAGCCTGCGGACAGAAGAGACCCAGTACTTC.

This clonotype was seen at least ten times. The genes are TRBV30 and TRBJ1-1, with a tentative D call TRBD1 (6 bases). Trimming left V 3 bases short and J 4 bases short, with 18 bases between. CDR3 size: 15 residues. Germline V lookup: CDR1 GTSNPN, CDR2 SVGIG (reference sequence). The CDR3 protein is CAWSTGRTVVTEAFF. DNA for the CDR3: TGTGCCTGGAGCACAGGAAGGACAGTCGTCACTGAAGCTTTCTTT.

Many counts were recorded for this clonotype. The chain couples TRBV15 to TRBJ2-1; D is perhaps TRBD1 (6 bases). Germline V gene sequence: CDR1 LNHNV, CDR2 YYDKDF (reference sequence). V was shortened by 0 bases and J by 7 bases, with 10 bases between the two germline ends. CDR3 length equals 14 residues. The CDR3 loop reads CATSRDSGTNEQFF. The DNA for the CDR3 is TGTGCCACCAGCAGAGATTCCGGGACAAATGAGCAGTTCTTC.

This clonotype has a count of ten or more. The chain employs TRBV20-1 and TRBJ2-1, with D unresolved. This CDR3 comprises 15 residues. Germline V gene sequence: CDR1 DFQATT, CDR2 SNEGSKA (reference sequence). The V gene lost 1 base and the J gene lost 4 bases, with 14 bases spanning the gap. The CDR3 loop is CSARVVLKGYNEQFF. Here the CDR3 DNA reads TGCAGTGCTAGAGTTGTCCTAAAGGGATACAATGAGCAGTTCTTC.